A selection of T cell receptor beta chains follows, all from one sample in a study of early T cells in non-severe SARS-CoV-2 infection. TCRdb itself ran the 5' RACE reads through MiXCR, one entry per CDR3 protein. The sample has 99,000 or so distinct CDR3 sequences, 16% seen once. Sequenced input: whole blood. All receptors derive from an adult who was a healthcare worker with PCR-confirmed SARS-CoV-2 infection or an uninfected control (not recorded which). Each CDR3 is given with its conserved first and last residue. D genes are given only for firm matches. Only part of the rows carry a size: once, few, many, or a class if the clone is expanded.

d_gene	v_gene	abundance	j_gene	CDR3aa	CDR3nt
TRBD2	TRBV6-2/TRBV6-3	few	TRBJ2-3	CASRPSGITDTQYF	TGTGCCAGCAGGCCTAGCGGGATCACAGATACGCAGTATTTT
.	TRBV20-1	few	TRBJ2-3	CSARPLRSTDTQYF	TGCAGTGCCCGACCTTTGCGGAGCACAGATACGCAGTATTTT
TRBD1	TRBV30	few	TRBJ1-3	CAWRRPGTEGNTIYF	TGTGCCTGGAGGCGACCCGGGACAGAGGGAAACACCATATATTTT
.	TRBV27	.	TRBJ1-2	CASSLLSAGPYGYTF	TGTGCCAGCAGTTTATTATCAGCAGGACCCTATGGCTACACCTTC
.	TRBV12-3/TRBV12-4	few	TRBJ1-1	CASRQMNTEAFF	TGTGCCAGCAGACAAATGAACACTGAAGCTTTCTTT
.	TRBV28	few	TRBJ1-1	CASSYRPTEAFF	TGTGCCAGCAGTTACAGGCCCACTGAAGCTTTCTTT
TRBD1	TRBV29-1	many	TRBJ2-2	CSVGQGQTGELFF	TGCAGCGTGGGACAGGGGCAAACCGGGGAGCTGTTTTTT
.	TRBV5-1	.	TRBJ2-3	CASSLETSNTDTQYF	TGCGCCAGCAGCTTGGAGACTAGTAATACAGATACGCAGTATTTT
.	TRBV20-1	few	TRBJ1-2	CRPWGTPSYTF	TGCAGGCCATGGGGGACACCGAGTTACACCTTC
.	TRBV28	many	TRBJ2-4	CASSLSLAEELAKNIQYF	TGTGCCAGCAGTTTATCCCTCGCGGAGGAACTAGCCAAAAACATTCAGTACTTC
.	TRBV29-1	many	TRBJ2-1	CSVPPRGGREDFSNEQFF	TGCAGCGTTCCCCCCAGGGGGGGCCGCGAAGACTTTTCCAATGAGCAGTTCTTC
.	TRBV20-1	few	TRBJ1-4	CSASNQRWQFF	TGCAGTGCTAGCAATCAGCGGTGGCAGTTTTTT
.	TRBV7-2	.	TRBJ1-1	CASSSGPAAFF	TGTGCCAGCAGCTCGGGACCCGCGGCTTTCTTT
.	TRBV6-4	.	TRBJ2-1	CASSRRGGDEQFF	TGTGCCAGCAGTCGCAGGGGTGGCGATGAGCAGTTCTTC
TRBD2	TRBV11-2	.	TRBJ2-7	CASSFGTSVSYEQYF	TGTGCCAGCAGCTTCGGGACTAGCGTCTCCTACGAGCAGTACTTC
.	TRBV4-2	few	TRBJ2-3	CASSQTSQPDTQYF	TGTGCCAGCAGCCAAACCAGCCAGCCAGATACGCAGTATTTT
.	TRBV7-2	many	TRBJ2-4	CASSRRAGVAKNIQYF	TGTGCCAGCAGCCGCCGGGCAGGGGTAGCCAAAAACATTCAGTACTTC
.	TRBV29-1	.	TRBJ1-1	CSVEDRQVVEAFF	TGCAGCGTTGAAGATCGACAGGTAGTTGAAGCTTTCTTT
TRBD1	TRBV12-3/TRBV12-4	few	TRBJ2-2	CASSPEDRPEDGELFF	TGTGCCAGCAGTCCGGAGGACAGGCCAGAGGACGGGGAGCTGTTTTTT
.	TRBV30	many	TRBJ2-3	CAWRRSTDTQYF	TGTGCCTGGAGACGGTCAACAGATACGCAGTATTTT
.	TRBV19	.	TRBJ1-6	CASSVNRDDNSPLHF	TGTGCCAGTAGCGTCAACAGGGACGATAATTCACCCCTCCACTTT